This T cell receptor beta chain was identified during a study of shared T cell receptors in the human thymus. With 3 bases clipped from V and 4 bases from J, the junction kept 14 bases outside the gene matches. The CDR3 runs 17 residues. Germline V gene lookup returns CDR1 SEHNR and CDR2 FQNEAQ (reference sequence). Profiled with immunoSEQ multiplex PCR; TCRdb holds only in-frame clones, not every one. Of hundreds of thousands of clones in the sample, 70% to 90% are singletons; the top ten hold about 0.01%. These sequences were also reported in another study, on human thymus T cells.

This TCR was recovered from a boy younger than two with a congenital heart defect. This chain joins TRBV7-9 and TRBJ2-5; the match to TRBD2 covers 7 bases. Sequences were obtained from thymocytes. The CDR3 bases are TGTGCCAGCAGCTTCGGGAGCGGGGTCCCTAGGAGAGAGACCCAGTACTTC. Its protein is CASSFGSGVPRRETQYF.